This T cell receptor beta chain is from a study of blood T cell repertoires in COVID-19. In the study overall: Samples representing acute and convalescent COVID-19 were sourced from the United States, Italy and Spain. The analysed material was cDNA or gDNA that came from T cells, B-cell-depleted T cells, or PBMCs.

The count of this clone is one. Source study methods: Counts of nucleated cells, estimated from reference gene primer amplification, were obtained. Method: immunoSEQ multiplex PCR; TCRdb's copy keeps in-frame clones and lacks some. The V and J calls and the clone size are those of that table, but D and trimming were determined from the DNA. The repertoire holds over 300,000 clones, with about 84% as singletons. CDR3 length: 13 residues. CDR1 LNHDA and CDR2 SQIVND come from the germline V gene (reference sequence). Trimming took off 5 bases at V and 7 bases at J, with 11 bases between the two ends. The specimen was peripheral blood. The clonotype comes from a woman aged 50 to 65 with acute or convalescent COVID-19. The rearrangement uses TRBV19 and TRBJ1-4; D is possibly TRBD1 (5 bases). This CDR3 is CASSPRVGEKLFF. DNA for the CDR3: TGTGCCAGTAGTCCCAGGGTTGGTGAAAAACTGTTTTTT.